Listed below are T cell receptor beta chains from one sample, sequenced in a study of identical twins. TCRdb recomputed calls from the 5' RACE reads with MiXCR, one row per CDR3 protein. The table records about 520,000 distinct CDR3 sequences, 22% of them present only once. These same data were also listed under a study on T cells expressing NK-cell markers.

The sample consisted of CD4+ T cells sorted from blood. The receptors were gathered from a woman aged 18-35 years in good health. Each CDR3 is given with its conserved first and last residue. Fields, in order: V gene, J gene, D gene, clone size, CDR3 length, CDR3 protein, CDR3 DNA. The D gene is left open where the match is weak. The size field is filled for only some rows; it gives once, few, many or a size class.

v_gene: TRBV5-6
j_gene: TRBJ2-3
d_gene: -
abundance: -
len: 13
CDR3aa: CASSPGLQDTQYF
CDR3nt: TGTGCCAGCAGCCCGGGATTGCAAGATACGCAGTATTTT

v_gene: TRBV18
j_gene: TRBJ1-5
d_gene: -
abundance: -
len: 15
CDR3aa: CASSPLRASNQPQHF
CDR3nt: TGTGCCAGCTCACCACTCAGGGCGAGCAATCAGCCCCAGCATTTT

v_gene: TRBV20-1
j_gene: TRBJ1-3
d_gene: TRBD1
abundance: many
len: 15
CDR3aa: CSASGDRVLGNTIYF
CDR3nt: TGCAGTGCTAGTGGGGACAGGGTACTTGGAAACACCATATATTTT

v_gene: TRBV10-3
j_gene: TRBJ1-2
d_gene: TRBD1
abundance: -
len: 12
CDR3aa: CAISGTGRDYTF
CDR3nt: TGTGCCATCAGTGGGACAGGGAGAGACTACACCTTC

v_gene: TRBV5-1
j_gene: TRBJ2-1
d_gene: -
abundance: few
len: 15
CDR3aa: CASSPEWGGISEQFF
CDR3nt: TGCGCCAGCAGCCCGGAGTGGGGTGGGATCAGCGAGCAGTTCTTC

v_gene: TRBV20-1
j_gene: TRBJ2-5
d_gene: -
abundance: -
len: 15
CDR3aa: CSASPARGGQETQYF
CDR3nt: TGCAGTGCTAGTCCGGCTCGTGGTGGGCAAGAGACCCAGTACTTC

v_gene: TRBV6-2/TRBV6-3
j_gene: TRBJ2-7
d_gene: -
abundance: -
len: 14
CDR3aa: CASRHTTGSYEQYF
CDR3nt: TGTGCCAGCAGACACACGACAGGATCCTACGAGCAGTACTTC

v_gene: TRBV6-4
j_gene: TRBJ2-1
d_gene: -
abundance: -
len: 16
CDR3aa: CASSDNKVSRYNEQFF
CDR3nt: TGTGCCAGCAGTGACAATAAGGTATCCCGTTACAATGAGCAGTTCTTC

v_gene: TRBV20-1
j_gene: TRBJ2-7
d_gene: TRBD2
abundance: -
len: 17
CDR3aa: CSARDGERRESSYEQYF
CDR3nt: TGCAGTGCTAGAGATGGGGAACGGCGGGAGAGCTCCTACGAGCAGTACTTC

v_gene: TRBV5-5
j_gene: TRBJ1-1
d_gene: -
abundance: -
len: 13
CDR3aa: CASHGTPNTEAFF
CDR3nt: TGTGCCAGCCACGGGACACCGAACACTGAAGCTTTCTTT

v_gene: TRBV29-1
j_gene: TRBJ2-7
d_gene: TRBD1
abundance: few
len: 13
CDR3aa: CSGRQGWSYEQYF
CDR3nt: TGCAGCGGAAGACAGGGGTGGTCCTACGAGCAGTACTTC

v_gene: TRBV5-1
j_gene: TRBJ1-1
d_gene: -
abundance: -
len: 18
CDR3aa: CASSPIIPGRGMNTEAFF
CDR3nt: TGCGCCAGCAGCCCAATCATACCGGGGAGAGGGATGAACACTGAAGCTTTCTTT

v_gene: TRBV20-1
j_gene: TRBJ1-1
d_gene: -
abundance: few
len: 14
CDR3aa: CSAREGGGNTEAFF
CDR3nt: TGCAGTGCTAGAGAGGGGGGAGGGAACACTGAAGCTTTCTTT

v_gene: TRBV18
j_gene: TRBJ1-1
d_gene: -
abundance: -
len: 16
CDR3aa: CASSPREVVKNTEAFF
CDR3nt: TGTGCCAGCTCACCAAGGGAGGTAGTAAAGAACACTGAAGCTTTCTTT

v_gene: TRBV10-3
j_gene: TRBJ1-1
d_gene: -
abundance: many
len: 14
CDR3aa: CAISEGGRDTEAFF
CDR3nt: TGTGCCATCAGTGAGGGGGGACGGGACACTGAAGCTTTCTTT

v_gene: TRBV4-3
j_gene: TRBJ2-1
d_gene: -
abundance: few
len: 14
CDR3aa: CASSQDTSNHEQFF
CDR3nt: TGCGCCAGCAGCCAAGATACTAGCAACCATGAGCAGTTCTTC

v_gene: TRBV6-1
j_gene: TRBJ2-6
d_gene: TRBD1
abundance: -
len: 16
CDR3aa: CATGTGGAPGANVLTF
CDR3nt: TGTGCCACCGGGACAGGAGGGGCCCCTGGGGCCAACGTCCTGACTTTC

v_gene: TRBV20-1
j_gene: TRBJ2-5
d_gene: -
abundance: -
len: 13
CDR3aa: CSARDQPEETQYF
CDR3nt: TGCAGTGCTAGAGATCAACCCGAAGAGACCCAGTACTTC

v_gene: TRBV5-1
j_gene: TRBJ2-5
d_gene: TRBD2
abundance: -
len: 16
CDR3aa: CASSGRESGTGETQYF
CDR3nt: TGCGCCAGCAGCGGCAGGGAAAGCGGGACGGGGGAGACCCAGTACTTC

v_gene: TRBV7-2
j_gene: TRBJ1-2
d_gene: -
abundance: once
len: 14
CDR3aa: CASSPQGGRYGYTF
CDR3nt: TGTGCCAGCAGCCCCCAGGGAGGAAGGTATGGCTACACCTTC

v_gene: TRBV6-1
j_gene: TRBJ2-6
d_gene: TRBD1
abundance: few
len: 17
CDR3aa: CASKPGQAPSGANVLTF
CDR3nt: TGTGCCAGTAAACCGGGACAGGCGCCTTCTGGGGCCAACGTCCTGACTTTC

v_gene: TRBV29-1
j_gene: TRBJ2-4
d_gene: -
abundance: -
len: 11
CDR3aa: CSVEAGDIQYF
CDR3nt: TGCAGCGTTGAAGCGGGGGACATTCAGTACTTC

v_gene: TRBV29-1
j_gene: TRBJ2-1
d_gene: -
abundance: -
len: 12
CDR3aa: CSGGGRYNEQFF
CDR3nt: TGCAGCGGCGGCGGACGATACAATGAGCAGTTCTTC

v_gene: TRBV28
j_gene: TRBJ1-1
d_gene: TRBD1
abundance: few
len: 14
CDR3aa: CASSLGPGGTEAFF
CDR3nt: TGTGCCAGCAGTTTGGGGCCAGGGGGTACTGAAGCTTTCTTT

v_gene: TRBV6-1
j_gene: TRBJ1-1
d_gene: -
abundance: many
len: 13
CDR3aa: CASSNIYSTEAFF
CDR3nt: TGTGCCAGCAGTAATATCTACAGCACTGAAGCTTTCTTT

v_gene: TRBV6-6
j_gene: TRBJ2-1
d_gene: -
abundance: few
len: 13
CDR3aa: CASSSPQPNEQFF
CDR3nt: TGTGCCAGCAGTTCCCCCCAGCCGAATGAGCAGTTCTTC

v_gene: TRBV18
j_gene: TRBJ2-2
d_gene: TRBD1
abundance: few
len: 13
CDR3aa: CASWYRGSGELFF
CDR3nt: TGTGCCAGCTGGTACAGGGGATCCGGGGAGCTGTTTTTT

v_gene: TRBV12-3/TRBV12-4
j_gene: TRBJ2-1
d_gene: -
abundance: many
len: 15
CDR3aa: CASSLRLDTNNEQFF
CDR3nt: TGTGCCAGCAGCCTCAGACTGGATACCAACAATGAGCAGTTCTTC

v_gene: TRBV9
j_gene: TRBJ2-5
d_gene: TRBD2
abundance: few
len: 15
CDR3aa: CASSVRLAGGETQYF
CDR3nt: TGTGCCAGCAGCGTGAGACTAGCGGGGGGGGAGACCCAGTACTTC

v_gene: TRBV7-9
j_gene: TRBJ2-7
d_gene: TRBD1
abundance: many
len: 14
CDR3aa: CASSFPGQGFLQYF
CDR3nt: TGTGCCAGCAGCTTCCCGGGACAGGGGTTCTTGCAGTACTTC

v_gene: TRBV5-5
j_gene: TRBJ1-1
d_gene: -
abundance: -
len: 15
CDR3aa: CASSPWGAVVAEAFF
CDR3nt: TGTGCCAGCAGCCCCTGGGGGGCAGTTGTGGCTGAAGCTTTCTTT

v_gene: TRBV20-1
j_gene: TRBJ2-1
d_gene: TRBD2
abundance: few
len: 13
CDR3aa: CSAMTSAYNEQFF
CDR3nt: TGCAGTGCTATGACTAGCGCTTACAATGAGCAGTTCTTC

v_gene: TRBV7-8
j_gene: TRBJ2-1
d_gene: -
abundance: once
len: 19
CDR3aa: CASSSQVGLARESYNEQFF
CDR3nt: TGTGCCAGCAGCTCCCAGGTGGGGCTAGCACGGGAATCCTACAATGAGCAGTTCTTC

v_gene: TRBV11-2
j_gene: TRBJ2-6
d_gene: -
abundance: -
len: 16
CDR3aa: CASSLVIYSGANVLTF
CDR3nt: TGTGCCAGCAGCTTAGTAATCTACTCTGGGGCCAACGTCCTGACTTTC

v_gene: TRBV20-1
j_gene: TRBJ2-5
d_gene: -
abundance: -
len: 10
CDR3aa: CSAPYRAQYF
CDR3nt: TGCAGTGCTCCATACAGAGCCCAGTACTTC

v_gene: TRBV4-1
j_gene: TRBJ2-7
d_gene: -
abundance: few
len: 16
CDR3aa: CASSQVTGAQPYEQYF
CDR3nt: TGCGCCAGCAGCCAAGTGACGGGGGCCCAACCCTACGAGCAGTACTTC

v_gene: TRBV20-1
j_gene: TRBJ1-2
d_gene: -
abundance: few
len: 11
CDR3aa: CSAQTNYGYTF
CDR3nt: TGCAGTGCTCAAACTAACTATGGCTACACCTTC

v_gene: TRBV20-1
j_gene: TRBJ2-1
d_gene: TRBD1
abundance: -
len: 13
CDR3aa: CSARDQQGVEQFF
CDR3nt: TGCAGTGCTAGAGATCAACAGGGGGTTGAGCAGTTCTTC

v_gene: TRBV5-7
j_gene: TRBJ2-1
d_gene: -
abundance: -
len: 15
CDR3aa: CASSQRGTDSPEQFF
CDR3nt: TGTGCCAGCAGCCAACGCGGGACAGACTCACCTGAGCAGTTCTTC

v_gene: TRBV9
j_gene: TRBJ2-7
d_gene: -
abundance: -
len: 14
CDR3aa: CASSPGLSSYEQYF
CDR3nt: TGTGCCAGCAGTCCGGGACTGAGCTCCTACGAGCAGTACTTC

v_gene: TRBV12-3/TRBV12-4
j_gene: TRBJ2-6
d_gene: -
abundance: -
len: 15
CDR3aa: CASSLSSSGANVLTF
CDR3nt: TGTGCCAGCAGTTTATCTAGCTCTGGGGCCAACGTCCTGACTTTC

v_gene: TRBV20-1
j_gene: TRBJ2-1
d_gene: TRBD1
abundance: -
len: 15
CDR3aa: CSARDITGGMNEQFF
CDR3nt: TGCAGTGCTAGAGATATTACAGGGGGCATGAATGAGCAGTTCTTC

v_gene: TRBV25-1
j_gene: TRBJ2-7
d_gene: -
abundance: -
len: 16
CDR3aa: CASMGGTGTSRYEQYF
CDR3nt: TGTGCCAGCATGGGTGGGACCGGGACCTCCAGGTACGAGCAGTACTTC

v_gene: TRBV12-3/TRBV12-4
j_gene: TRBJ2-3
d_gene: TRBD2
abundance: -
len: 14
CDR3aa: CASRAGGTTDTQYF
CDR3nt: TGTGCCAGCAGGGCGGGGGGGACGACAGATACGCAGTATTTT

v_gene: TRBV7-8
j_gene: TRBJ2-2
d_gene: TRBD2
abundance: -
len: 14
CDR3aa: CASRGGRVTGELFF
CDR3nt: TGTGCCAGCAGAGGTGGGAGGGTCACCGGGGAGCTGTTTTTT

v_gene: TRBV5-1
j_gene: TRBJ2-5
d_gene: -
abundance: -
len: 15
CDR3aa: CASSWTLQGRETQYF
CDR3nt: TGCGCCAGCAGCTGGACACTCCAGGGACGGGAGACCCAGTACTTC

v_gene: TRBV7-6
j_gene: TRBJ2-3
d_gene: -
abundance: -
len: 18
CDR3aa: CASSSTKRLVRDTDTQYF
CDR3nt: TGTGCCAGCAGCTCCACTAAAAGACTAGTAAGAGACACAGATACGCAGTATTTT

v_gene: TRBV5-3
j_gene: TRBJ2-7
d_gene: -
abundance: -
len: 11
CDR3aa: CARSTEAHRYF
CDR3nt: TGTGCCAGAAGTACCGAGGCGCACCGGTACTTC

v_gene: TRBV5-1
j_gene: TRBJ2-3
d_gene: TRBD2
abundance: -
len: 17
CDR3aa: CASTPGGLAGEADTQYF
CDR3nt: TGCGCCAGCACCCCTGGGGGACTAGCGGGAGAGGCAGATACGCAGTATTTT

v_gene: TRBV20-1
j_gene: TRBJ2-7
d_gene: -
abundance: many
len: 12
CDR3aa: CSATIGGHEQYF
CDR3nt: TGCAGTGCCACTATCGGGGGCCACGAGCAGTACTTC

v_gene: TRBV14
j_gene: TRBJ2-5
d_gene: -
abundance: many
len: 14
CDR3aa: CASSRGTGLETQYF
CDR3nt: TGTGCCAGCAGCCGGGGGACGGGCTTGGAGACCCAGTACTTC